This T cell receptor (beta chain) was profiled in a study of vaccination effects on CD4 cells after COVID-19 (dated by TCRdb to between 2021 and 2022). As for the study more broadly: Post-vaccine samples across the study were collected a median of 72 days after the second dose, with a range of 14 to 241. Cultures from other donors in the study were sequenced with the Oncomine TCR Beta short-read assay on an Illumina iSeq 100. A total of approximately 9 COVID-19 convalescent patients and a few SARS-CoV-2-naive healthy vaccine recipients were included in the full study. SARS-CoV-2 spike-specific CD4+ TCR repertoires were compared before and after mRNA vaccination in COVID-19 convalescent patients and in infection-naive vaccine recipients.

Inclusive of the bounding cysteine and phenylalanine, the CDR3 is 15 residues long. Only CDR3 DNA is held: 45 bases, read in frame from base 1. Ends trimmed: V by 3 bases, J by 4 bases; bases unmatched to a gene: 8. CDR1 and CDR2, per the germline V gene (reference sequence), are SGHNT and YYREEE. To identify antigen-specific CD4+ T cell clonotypes by their expansion, the ViraFEST assay first stimulated PBMC with viral peptide pools and then applied TCR sequencing. After about 10 days of culture, CD4+ T cells were isolated with the EasySep CD4+ T cell isolation kit. Each participant got two doses of an mRNA SARS-CoV-2 vaccine, either BNT162b2 or mRNA-1273. Healthy vaccine recipients had no prior SARS-CoV-2 infection, confirmed by negative nucleocapsid antibodies before and after vaccination. Approximately 2 million PBMC per well were cultured with approximately 10 ug/ml peptides in IMDM containing 5% human AB serum, around 10 IU/ml IL-2 and gentamicin. Half of the culture medium was replaced with fresh IL-2-containing medium on days 3 and 7. Unless otherwise noted, each peptide stimulation condition was cultured in triplicate wells. PBMC were separated from whole blood using Ficoll-Paque Plus gradient centrifugation and were then either cryopreserved at -140C or used fresh. The overlapping peptide pools covered the spike proteins of SARS-CoV-2 as well as those of the common cold coronaviruses HCoV-NL63, HCoV-OC43 and HCoV-229E. The QIAamp micro DNA kit was used to extract genomic DNA from the cultured CD4+ T cells.

The library was generated by the immunoSEQ multiplex PCR assay. TCR beta CDR3 sequencing was performed on DNA from the cultured, isolated CD4+ T cells. As for the original processing: The analysis removed non-productive TCR sequences, trimmed reads to the CDR3 region, and retained only CDR3s that were 7 or more amino acids long. Antigen-specific clonotypes were identified with the MANAFEST web app by comparing expansion in peptide wells against reference cultures. To be called positive, a clone needed expansion at FDR<0.05 compared with the reference and with all other wells, an odds ratio greater than 5, and a frequency greater than 0.1% in two replicate wells. A clonotype was called cross-reactive if it was significantly expanded both in SARS-CoV-2 spike wells and in at least one common cold coronavirus spike condition. Using the stringdist R package, CDR3 similarity was measured by Levenshtein distance, and unrooted trees were constructed with ape in R 3.6.1. The source is immuneACCESS, and TCRdb retained only in-frame sequences with V and J called. Part of the clones is not carried over; for the studies checked, unresolved V genes explain less than half of this, and the remainder is unexplained. That table gives V, J and clone size, and the DNA gave D and trimming. The sample includes tens of thousands of clones, with over 60% observed a single time. Less than 15% of the sample lies in the top ten.

In this sample, this clone turned up a few times. There is no known antigen for this receptor. It has no much larger one-base neighbor in the sample; base qualities were not kept. Points the paper makes about the study in general: Both infection-induced and vaccine-induced clones contracted markedly at late post-vaccination timepoints, which is consistent with waning T cell responses. In healthy vaccine recipients, vaccine-induced clones were almost all SARS-CoV-2 mono-reactive, with only 1 of 255 being cross-reactive with common cold coronaviruses. The study was limited by a small number of convalescent patients and lacked early post-infection timepoints.

The sequencing here drew on CD4+ T cells from PBMCs cultured with HCoV-OC43 spike peptides, taken after COVID-19 vaccination. Sample cell subset or site, as interpreted from the label and publication: HCoV-OC43 spike overlapping peptide pool stimulation. The origin of this receptor is a human donor who received a COVID-19 vaccine. This receptor chain uses TRBV5-4 and TRBJ2-3; TRBD1 aligns with 7 central bases. The DNA reads TGTGCCAGCAGCTGGGACAGTCTGCGCGCAGATACGCAGTATTTT. Its product reads: CASSWDSLRADTQYF.